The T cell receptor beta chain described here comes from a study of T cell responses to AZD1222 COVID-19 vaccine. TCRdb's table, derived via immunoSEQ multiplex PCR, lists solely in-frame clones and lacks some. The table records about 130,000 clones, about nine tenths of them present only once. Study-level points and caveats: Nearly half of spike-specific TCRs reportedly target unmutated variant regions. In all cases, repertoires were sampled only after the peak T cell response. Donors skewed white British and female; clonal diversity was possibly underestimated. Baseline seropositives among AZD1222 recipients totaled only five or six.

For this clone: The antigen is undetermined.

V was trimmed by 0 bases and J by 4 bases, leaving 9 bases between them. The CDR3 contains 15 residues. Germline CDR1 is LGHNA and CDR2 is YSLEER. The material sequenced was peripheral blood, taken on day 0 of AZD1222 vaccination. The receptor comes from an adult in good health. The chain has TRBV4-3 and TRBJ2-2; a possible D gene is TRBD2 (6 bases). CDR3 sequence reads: CASSQDRTTTGELFF. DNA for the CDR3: TGCGCCAGCAGCCAAGATAGGACTACCACCGGGGAGCTGTTTTTT.